These T cell receptor beta chains were read from a single sample in a study of blood T cells in healthy people across ages. TCRdb reprocessed the 5' RACE reads with MiXCR, giving one entry per CDR3 protein. The table records 1.5 million to 2 million distinct CDR3 sequences, under 30% of them present only once. The sequenced sample was blood. These receptor sequences come from a woman aged 30 to 39 in good health. CDR3s include the opening cysteine and the closing phenylalanine or tryptophan. Each record gives: J gene, clone size, V gene, D gene, CDR3 DNA, CDR3 protein. A D gene is named only where the DNA matches it firmly. The size of a clone is reported for some rows only, either as once, few or many, or as a class for expanded clones.

j_call: TRBJ2-7
clone_size: few
v_call: TRBV3-1
d_call: NA
cdr3_nt: TGTGCCAGCAGCCCTTGGACCGAGCCCTACGAGCAGTACTTC
cdr3_aa: CASSPWTEPYEQYF

j_call: TRBJ1-1
clone_size: few
v_call: TRBV6-5
d_call: TRBD1
cdr3_nt: TGTGCCAGCAGTTGGGGGACAGGCGTGAACACTGAAGCTTTCTTT
cdr3_aa: CASSWGTGVNTEAFF

j_call: TRBJ2-5
clone_size: few
v_call: TRBV10-3
d_call: NA
cdr3_nt: TGTGCCATCAGCCCAGAACTCACAGGGATCGGGGAAGAGACCCAGTACTTC
cdr3_aa: CAISPELTGIGEETQYF

j_call: TRBJ1-1
clone_size: many
v_call: TRBV7-8
d_call: NA
cdr3_nt: TGTGCCAGCAGCTTGAGACCGGGGAACACTGAAGCTTTCTTT
cdr3_aa: CASSLRPGNTEAFF

j_call: TRBJ2-7
clone_size: many
v_call: TRBV12-3/TRBV12-4
d_call: TRBD1
cdr3_nt: TGTGCCAGCAGTTTAGGGGACAGGGACTCCTACGAGCAGTACTTC
cdr3_aa: CASSLGDRDSYEQYF

j_call: TRBJ2-1
clone_size: NA
v_call: TRBV20-1
d_call: NA
cdr3_nt: TGCAGTGCAAGAGCGGCGCCCCACAATGAGCAGTTCTTC
cdr3_aa: CSARAAPHNEQFF

j_call: TRBJ2-6
clone_size: few
v_call: TRBV6-5
d_call: NA
cdr3_nt: TGTGCCAGCACCTACGAGGGGACCGCTGCCTCTGGGGCCAACGTCCTGACTTTC
cdr3_aa: CASTYEGTAASGANVLTF

j_call: TRBJ2-3
clone_size: NA
v_call: TRBV2
d_call: TRBD2
cdr3_nt: TGTGCCAGCAGCCCTGCCCTAGCGGGGGCCGTCACAGATACGCAGTATTTT
cdr3_aa: CASSPALAGAVTDTQYF

j_call: TRBJ2-7
clone_size: many
v_call: TRBV12-5
d_call: NA
cdr3_nt: TGTGCTAGTGGCTCCTTGGGGGGGGCTCTCCGCGAGCAGTACTTC
cdr3_aa: CASGSLGGALREQYF

j_call: TRBJ2-1
clone_size: NA
v_call: TRBV9
d_call: NA
cdr3_nt: TGTGTCAGCAGCCCGGATGAGCAGTTCTTC
cdr3_aa: CVSSPDEQFF

j_call: TRBJ2-1
clone_size: once
v_call: TRBV7-9
d_call: NA
cdr3_nt: TGTGCCAGCATCTCCCTTAGCGGCCACTCCTACAATGAGCAGTTCTTC
cdr3_aa: CASISLSGHSYNEQFF

j_call: TRBJ1-1
clone_size: NA
v_call: TRBV9
d_call: TRBD1
cdr3_nt: TGTGCCAGCAATCCGGGACAGGCGAACACTGAAGCTTTCTTT
cdr3_aa: CASNPGQANTEAFF

j_call: TRBJ2-5
clone_size: NA
v_call: TRBV12-3/TRBV12-4
d_call: NA
cdr3_nt: TGTGCCGGCAGTTTTGTCCACGAGACCCAGTACTTC
cdr3_aa: CAGSFVHETQYF

j_call: TRBJ2-3
clone_size: NA
v_call: TRBV10-3
d_call: TRBD2
cdr3_nt: TGTGCCATCAGGGAGACTAGCGGGGGGGATACGCAGTATTTT
cdr3_aa: CAIRETSGGDTQYF

j_call: TRBJ2-1
clone_size: NA
v_call: TRBV30
d_call: NA
cdr3_nt: TGTGCCTGGAGAAGAGGGGCCCTGTCTGGCAATGAGCAGTTCTTC
cdr3_aa: CAWRRGALSGNEQFF

j_call: TRBJ1-3
clone_size: NA
v_call: TRBV5-1
d_call: NA
cdr3_nt: TGCGCCAGCCGCCGCGGTAGGGAGCCTGGAAACACCATATATTTT
cdr3_aa: CASRRGREPGNTIYF

j_call: TRBJ2-1
clone_size: NA
v_call: TRBV20-1
d_call: NA
cdr3_nt: TGCAGTGCTAGAGATAGGTCGGGGTATCATCAGACCCAGTTCTTC
cdr3_aa: CSARDRSGYHQTQFF

j_call: TRBJ2-7
clone_size: NA
v_call: TRBV3-1
d_call: NA
cdr3_nt: TGTGCCAGCAGCCAAGATCGCAGCCCCTACGAGCAGTACTTC
cdr3_aa: CASSQDRSPYEQYF

j_call: TRBJ2-3
clone_size: NA
v_call: TRBV12-3/TRBV12-4
d_call: NA
cdr3_nt: TGTGCCAGCACCCCCCACGGCACAGATACGCAGTATTTT
cdr3_aa: CASTPHGTDTQYF

j_call: TRBJ2-5
clone_size: NA
v_call: TRBV12-3/TRBV12-4
d_call: NA
cdr3_nt: TGTGCCAGCAGTTTACTGCGGGACCGTGGAGGGACCCAGTACTTC
cdr3_aa: CASSLLRDRGGTQYF

j_call: TRBJ2-1
clone_size: few
v_call: TRBV6-2/TRBV6-3
d_call: TRBD2
cdr3_nt: TGTGCCAGCAGCCCTCCTACTAGCGGGATAGGCGATGAGCAGTTCTTC
cdr3_aa: CASSPPTSGIGDEQFF

j_call: TRBJ2-1
clone_size: many
v_call: TRBV5-1
d_call: NA
cdr3_nt: TGCGCCAGCAGCTCAAGTGGCGGACAGCGAATATACAATGAGCAGTTCTTC
cdr3_aa: CASSSSGGQRIYNEQFF

j_call: TRBJ2-1
clone_size: NA
v_call: TRBV24-1
d_call: TRBD1
cdr3_nt: TGTGCCACCAGTCAACCGGGACAGGGGACCTACAATGAGCAGTTCTTC
cdr3_aa: CATSQPGQGTYNEQFF

j_call: TRBJ2-7
clone_size: NA
v_call: TRBV7-9
d_call: NA
cdr3_nt: TGTGCCAGCAGCTTTTCCGGGCAGCCCCTAGGCGAGCAGTACTTC
cdr3_aa: CASSFSGQPLGEQYF

j_call: TRBJ1-2
clone_size: NA
v_call: TRBV20-1
d_call: TRBD1
cdr3_nt: TGCAGTGCTAGAGTCCAGGGACAGGGGAACTATGGCTACACCTTC
cdr3_aa: CSARVQGQGNYGYTF

j_call: TRBJ2-3
clone_size: NA
v_call: TRBV6-5
d_call: NA
cdr3_nt: TGTGCCAGCACTAAGGGGACAATAGGTACAGATACGCAGTATTTT
cdr3_aa: CASTKGTIGTDTQYF

j_call: TRBJ2-1
clone_size: NA
v_call: TRBV20-1
d_call: NA
cdr3_nt: TGCAGTGCCCGAAAGAACAGCAACCTCAATGAGCAGTTCTTC
cdr3_aa: CSARKNSNLNEQFF

j_call: TRBJ2-2
clone_size: NA
v_call: TRBV10-3
d_call: NA
cdr3_nt: TGTGCCATCAGTGAAGAGGGTCCCGGGGAGCTGTTTTTT
cdr3_aa: CAISEEGPGELFF

j_call: TRBJ2-2
clone_size: NA
v_call: TRBV6-2/TRBV6-3
d_call: TRBD2
cdr3_nt: TGTGCCAGCAGTTACCGGCGGGAGGGCACCGGGGAGCTGTTTTTT
cdr3_aa: CASSYRREGTGELFF

j_call: TRBJ1-1
clone_size: once
v_call: TRBV10-3
d_call: TRBD1
cdr3_nt: TGCGCCTCGACAGGGTCGAACACTGAAGCTTTCTTT
cdr3_aa: CASTGSNTEAFF

j_call: TRBJ1-5
clone_size: NA
v_call: TRBV7-2
d_call: NA
cdr3_nt: TGTGCCAGCAGCTCCCCCTGGGACAAAAATCAGCCCCAGCATTTT
cdr3_aa: CASSSPWDKNQPQHF

j_call: TRBJ1-2
clone_size: NA
v_call: TRBV5-5
d_call: TRBD1
cdr3_nt: TGTGCCAGCAGCTATCCGACAGGGAAGTATGGCTACACCTTC
cdr3_aa: CASSYPTGKYGYTF

j_call: TRBJ2-7
clone_size: NA
v_call: TRBV7-9
d_call: NA
cdr3_nt: TGTGCCAGCAGCTTAAAGGGGTTGGAAGACGAGCAGTACTTC
cdr3_aa: CASSLKGLEDEQYF

j_call: TRBJ1-2
clone_size: NA
v_call: TRBV6-6
d_call: TRBD1
cdr3_nt: TGTGCCAGCAGTCCCGAGGGACAGGGGGCAGAGGGCTACACCTTC
cdr3_aa: CASSPEGQGAEGYTF

j_call: TRBJ1-1
clone_size: many
v_call: TRBV4-1
d_call: NA
cdr3_nt: TGCGCCAGCAGCACCCCCCGGGGTCCGGAGACTGAAGCTTTCTTT
cdr3_aa: CASSTPRGPETEAFF

j_call: TRBJ2-1
clone_size: NA
v_call: TRBV28
d_call: TRBD2
cdr3_nt: TGTGCCGGCTCTGAGCGGGGCCGAAATGAGCAGTTCTTC
cdr3_aa: CAGSERGRNEQFF

j_call: TRBJ1-1
clone_size: NA
v_call: TRBV7-9
d_call: NA
cdr3_nt: TGTGCCAGCAGCTTTGGCAGGGTAGCTTTCTTT
cdr3_aa: CASSFGRVAFF

j_call: TRBJ2-3
clone_size: NA
v_call: TRBV28
d_call: NA
cdr3_nt: TGTGCCAGCAGTTCCGACAGGTTTAGCACAGATACGCAGTATTTT
cdr3_aa: CASSSDRFSTDTQYF

j_call: TRBJ2-7
clone_size: many
v_call: TRBV5-1
d_call: NA
cdr3_nt: TGCGCCAGCAGCCTGGACAGCACAGCCTACGAGCAGTACTTC
cdr3_aa: CASSLDSTAYEQYF

j_call: TRBJ2-1
clone_size: few
v_call: TRBV11-2
d_call: TRBD2
cdr3_nt: TGTGCCAGCAGCTTAGAGGCGGGGGGGCACAATGAGCAGTTCTTC
cdr3_aa: CASSLEAGGHNEQFF

j_call: TRBJ2-7
clone_size: NA
v_call: TRBV5-5
d_call: NA
cdr3_nt: TGTGCCAGCAGCCAGTCCCACAGGAGCTCCTACGAGCAGTACTTC
cdr3_aa: CASSQSHRSSYEQYF

j_call: TRBJ2-3
clone_size: many
v_call: TRBV7-9
d_call: TRBD1
cdr3_nt: TGTGCCAGCAGCTTAGTAAGGACCAGGGGGACAGATACGCAGTATTTT
cdr3_aa: CASSLVRTRGTDTQYF

j_call: TRBJ2-4
clone_size: few
v_call: TRBV27
d_call: NA
cdr3_nt: TGTGCCAGCAGTTTTGTTGATCCAGGGGTGAAAAACATTCAGTACTTC
cdr3_aa: CASSFVDPGVKNIQYF

j_call: TRBJ2-7
clone_size: NA
v_call: TRBV19
d_call: TRBD1
cdr3_nt: TGTGCCAGTAGCGAAAACAGGGGTAACGAGCAGTACTTC
cdr3_aa: CASSENRGNEQYF

j_call: TRBJ2-7
clone_size: NA
v_call: TRBV7-6
d_call: NA
cdr3_nt: TGTGCCAGCAGCTCGGGACACTGCGAGCAGTACTTC
cdr3_aa: CASSSGHCEQYF

j_call: TRBJ2-1
clone_size: NA
v_call: TRBV6-1
d_call: NA
cdr3_nt: TGTGCCAGCAGTGAAAGGGGGGCATCGAACAATGAGCAGTTCTTC
cdr3_aa: CASSERGASNNEQFF

j_call: TRBJ2-5
clone_size: NA
v_call: TRBV18
d_call: NA
cdr3_nt: TGTGCCAGCTCTCTGGACAGTATCGGGGAGACCCAGTACTTC
cdr3_aa: CASSLDSIGETQYF

j_call: TRBJ2-3
clone_size: few
v_call: TRBV5-6
d_call: NA
cdr3_nt: TGTGCCAGCAGCTATATGACCGGGACTCTCACAGATACGCAGTATTTT
cdr3_aa: CASSYMTGTLTDTQYF